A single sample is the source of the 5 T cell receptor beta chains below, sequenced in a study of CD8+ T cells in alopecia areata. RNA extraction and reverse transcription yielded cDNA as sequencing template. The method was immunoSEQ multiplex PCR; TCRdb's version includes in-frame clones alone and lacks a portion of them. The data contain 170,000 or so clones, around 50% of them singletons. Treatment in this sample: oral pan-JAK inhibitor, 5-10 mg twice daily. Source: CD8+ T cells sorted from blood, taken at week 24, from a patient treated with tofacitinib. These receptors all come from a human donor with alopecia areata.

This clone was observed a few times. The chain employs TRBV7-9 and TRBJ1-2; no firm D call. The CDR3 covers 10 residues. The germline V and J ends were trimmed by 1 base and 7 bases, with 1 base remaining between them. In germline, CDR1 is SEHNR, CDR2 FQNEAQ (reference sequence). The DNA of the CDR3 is TGTGCCAGCAGCTTAGGTGGCTACACCTTC. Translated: CASSLGGYTF.

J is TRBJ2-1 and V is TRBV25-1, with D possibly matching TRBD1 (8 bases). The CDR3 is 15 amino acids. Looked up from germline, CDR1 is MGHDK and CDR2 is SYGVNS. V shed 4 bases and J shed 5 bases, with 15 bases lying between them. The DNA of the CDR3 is TGTGCCAGCAGTGGACAGGGGAGGGTAGACAATGAGCAGTTCTTC. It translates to CASSGQGRVDNEQFF.

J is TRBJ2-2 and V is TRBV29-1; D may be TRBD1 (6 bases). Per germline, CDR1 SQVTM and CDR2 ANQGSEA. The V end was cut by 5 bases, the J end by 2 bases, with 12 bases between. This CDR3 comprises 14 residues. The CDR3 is CSVPSGVNTGELFF. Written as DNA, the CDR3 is TGCAGCGTTCCCTCAGGGGTCAACACCGGGGAGCTGTTTTTT.

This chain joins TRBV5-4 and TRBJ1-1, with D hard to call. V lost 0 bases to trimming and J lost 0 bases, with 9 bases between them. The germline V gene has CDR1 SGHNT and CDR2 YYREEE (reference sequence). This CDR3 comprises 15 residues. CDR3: CASSLAGPMNTEAFF. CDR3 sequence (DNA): TGTGCCAGCAGCTTGGCAGGACCCATGAACACTGAAGCTTTCTTT.

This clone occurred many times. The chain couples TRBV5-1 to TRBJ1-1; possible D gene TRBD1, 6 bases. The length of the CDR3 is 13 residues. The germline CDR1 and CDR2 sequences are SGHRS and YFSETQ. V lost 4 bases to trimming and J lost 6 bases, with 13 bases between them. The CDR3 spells CASSQDRLSEAFF. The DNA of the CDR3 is TGCGCCAGCAGCCAGGACAGACTATCTGAAGCTTTCTTT.